This T cell receptor (beta chain) was captured by sequencing in a study of early T cells in non-severe SARS-CoV-2 infection. V lost 4 bases and J lost 7; bases outside the gene matches: 2. Per germline, CDR1 SGHRS and CDR2 YFSETQ. CDR3 size: 14 residues. This clonotype was observed at least ten times. Attached unique molecular identifiers marked individual cDNA molecules. Each CDR3 protein is one row after TCRdb ran MiXCR on the 5' RACE reads. Seen here are some 64,000 distinct CDR3 sequences, approximately 9.2% observed once, and the top ten hold about an eighth. The material was whole blood, obtained at baseline. The sequence came from an adult who was a healthcare worker with PCR-confirmed SARS-CoV-2 infection or an uninfected control (not recorded which). This chain joins TRBV5-1 and TRBJ2-1, with TRBD2 matching 13 bases. CDR3: CASSRTSGSNEQFF. Written as DNA, the CDR3 is TGCGCCAGCAGCCGGACTAGCGGGAGTAATGAGCAGTTCTTC.